This T cell receptor (beta chain) derives from a study of beta chain features in type 1 diabetes. Study overall: Examination covered 107,917,701 sorted cells spanning all samples.

Isolated RNA was reverse transcribed in full, so expressed TCRB transcripts were sequenced. Method: immunoSEQ multiplex PCR; TCRdb's copy keeps in-frame clones and lacks some. The table records fewer than 65,000 clones, approximately 62% of them present only once. The germline gives CDR1 SGHRS, CDR2 YFSETQ. V was clipped by 3 bases and J by 8 bases; unmatched bases: 10. The CDR3 has 14 amino acids. With regard to this clone: The antigen remains undetermined.

Study findings and constraints: There was a moderate but significant shortening of TCRB CDR3s in all four CD4+ subsets of Type 1 diabetes patients. Fewer insertions but more deletions were seen at VDJ junctions in type 1 diabetes patients.

This chain uses TRBV5-1 with TRBJ1-2; 7 bases fit TRBD1. Sequencing was performed on Tregs from blood. This TCR was sampled from a young woman in good health. This CDR3 is CASSSGTARWGYTF. In DNA, the CDR3 is TGCGCCAGCAGCTCCGGGACAGCTCGCTGGGGCTACACCTTC. The whole variable domain, remainder taken from reference TRBV5-1 and TRBJ1-2, is KAGVTQTPRYLIKTRGQQVTLSCSPISGHRSVSWYQQTPGQGLQFLFEYFSETQRNKGNFPGRFSGRQFSNSRSEMNVSTLELGDSALYLCASSSGTARWGYTFGSGTRLTVV.